This T cell receptor (beta chain) appears in the sequencing data of a study of blood T cell repertoires in COVID-19. Background on the study: Acute-phase and convalescent COVID-19 samples originated in the United States, Italy and Spain. T cells, B-cell-depleted T cells, or PBMCs supplied cDNA or gDNA.

In the original workflow: Reference gene primer amplification gave nucleated cell count estimates. Assay: immunoSEQ multiplex PCR; the TCRdb copy retains only in-frame clones and omits some. That table gives V, J and clone size, and the DNA gave D and trimming. The repertoire consists of under 300,000 clones, with about 79% occurring once and the leading ten covering approximately 9.4%. This clonotype originated in an elderly woman with acute or convalescent COVID-19. Sequencing used peripheral blood.

The CDR3 spells CASSSTSGNTGELFF. The CDR3 nucleotides read TGCGCCAGCAGTTCTACTAGCGGTAACACCGGGGAGCTGTTTTTT. The chain is built from TRBV5-1 and TRBJ2-2; 8 bases are a match to TRBD2. The V and J ends lost 5 bases and 2 bases, in that order; junction bases with no gene match: 5. CDR3 size: 15 residues. Germline CDR1 reads SGHRS; CDR2 reads YFSETQ.